The T cell receptor (beta chain) described here comes from a study of cytomegalovirus exposure and HLA in healthy donors. A multiplex PCR was run with 60 Vbeta primers and 13 Jbeta primers. This table comes from immunoSEQ multiplex PCR, and its TCRdb copy is limited to in-frame clones, with some not included. This sample's table has about 120,000 clones. Germline lookup yields CDR1 SGHAT and CDR2 FQNNGV. The ends were cut back, 4 bases at V and 4 bases at J, with 19 bases in the middle. The CDR3 totals 17 residues. This TCR was recovered from a man aged 35 to 55 in good health and CMV-seropositive. The material sequenced was PBMCs. V usage is TRBV11-2 and J usage is TRBJ2-2; D unclear. CDR3 bases: TGTGCCAGCAGCTCCTTGGGCGTCCACGAAGTCACCGGGGAGCTGTTTTTT. Translation gives CASSSLGVHEVTGELFF.